These T cell receptor beta chains were read from a single sample in a study of T cell repertoires in cytomegalovirus infection. TCRdb re-called the reads with MiXCR, one entry per CDR3 protein. The sample has under 800,000 distinct CDR3 sequences, roughly 24% seen once. The specimen was CD8+ T cells from PBMCs. The receptors stem from a human donor in good health (CMV status not recorded). Some clones in this sample may be carry-over from other donors' samples. CDR3s include the opening cysteine and the closing phenylalanine or tryptophan. Clone size, where shown, is once, few, many, or a class for clones that have expanded.

CDR3aa: CASSLVRTVENEQFF; v_gene: TRBV7-6; abundance: NA
CDR3aa: CASSLALTGVGYTF; v_gene: TRBV7-2; abundance: many
CDR3aa: CASSLIWGDRSSYEQYF; v_gene: TRBV5-5; abundance: once
CDR3aa: CAIRIGTASSGNTIYF; v_gene: TRBV10-3; abundance: many
CDR3aa: CASSQEEGQRTDTQYF; v_gene: TRBV14; abundance: NA
CDR3aa: CASSFRGPGNTEAFF; v_gene: TRBV27; abundance: NA
CDR3aa: CASSGTGVYEQYF; v_gene: TRBV7-6; abundance: NA
CDR3aa: CASSSRPPVFIGDHNEQFF; v_gene: TRBV7-2; abundance: few
CDR3aa: CASSAYQQGRGNQPQHF; v_gene: TRBV7-9; abundance: many
CDR3aa: CASSQGASAGPHNEQFF; v_gene: TRBV4-2; abundance: few
CDR3aa: CASTLGRTSGTPFTGELFF; v_gene: TRBV11-2; abundance: many
CDR3aa: CASSLGSDMSTEAFF; v_gene: TRBV7-6; abundance: few
CDR3aa: CASSPWDSFYEQYF; v_gene: TRBV7-2; abundance: many
CDR3aa: CASSYLGFRDEQFF; v_gene: TRBV6-6; abundance: few
CDR3aa: CASSQFRAGAGELFF; v_gene: TRBV11-2; abundance: NA
CDR3aa: CASGWGTGVDAYEKLFF; v_gene: TRBV12-5; abundance: many
CDR3aa: CSASRGRWQPQHF; v_gene: TRBV20-1; abundance: NA
CDR3aa: CASSQGVGVDEQFF; v_gene: TRBV4-1; abundance: few
CDR3aa: CASSPSAGVYNEQFF; v_gene: TRBV18; abundance: NA
CDR3aa: CASSLWGASGGNEQFF; v_gene: TRBV27; abundance: few
CDR3aa: CASSPTPYNEQFF; v_gene: TRBV19; abundance: many
CDR3aa: CSARDGTAYSNQPQHF; v_gene: TRBV20-1; abundance: once
CDR3aa: CASSPKDFVEGPPEAFF; v_gene: TRBV14; abundance: NA
CDR3aa: CASSEWSGGRYEQYF; v_gene: TRBV6-1; abundance: NA
CDR3aa: CASSPGGKQFF; v_gene: TRBV7-9; abundance: NA
CDR3aa: CSVGGREQFF; v_gene: TRBV29-1; abundance: NA
CDR3aa: CATSSEGVQETQYF; v_gene: TRBV24-1; abundance: NA
CDR3aa: CASSQDMGPSSYNEQFF; v_gene: TRBV4-2; abundance: NA